Each of the 5 T cell receptor beta chains below was sequenced from the same sample in a study of tissue T cells after allogeneic stem cell transplantation. Data came from immunoSEQ multiplex PCR; TCRdb stores just in-frame clones and leaves some out. The sample lists several thousand clones, roughly 40% occurring once. Time point indicated: mouse harvest day 14 after allogeneic transplant. Each mouse received 10^7 T-cell-depleted marrow cells plus 10^6 splenic CD5+ T cells by tail vein. The sequencing input was gut tissue. The receptors here all came from a female BALB/c mouse given C57BL/6 T cells with graft-versus-host disease after an allogeneic hematopoietic cell transplant.

This clone was detected only a few times. Gene names follow the mouse nomenclature. The sequenced fragment ends 1 residue before the CDR3 boundary, so the rest is inferred from the germline J gene. This sequence joins TRBV1 and TRBJ2-2; 9 nucleotides align to TRBD1. J was trimmed by 6 bases and V by 4 bases; bases with no gene match: 0. Germline V gene data show CDR1 as NSQYPW and CDR2 as LRSPGD (reference sequence). This CDR3 comprises 13 residues. The CDR3 DNA, read in part, is TGCACCTGCAGTGACAGGGGGCCCGGGCAGCTCTAC. This codes for CTCSDRGPGQLY. The CDR3, in full, reads CTCSDRGPGQLYF.

This clone was counted once. Gene labels here are mouse ones. The read finishes 1 residue shy of the CDR3 end, and the germline J gene is used to complete it. The chain couples TRBV12-1 to TRBJ2-5, with 13 nucleotides matching TRBD2. The junction had 5 bases not matched to a gene; V was cut back by 4 bases and J by 2 bases. CDR3 size: 16 residues. Per germline, CDR1 SGHSN and CDR2 HYEKVE. CDR3 loop: CASSQDWGGTQDTQYF. The covered CDR3 bases are TGTGCCAGCTCCCAGGACTGGGGGGGCACCCAAGACACCCAGTAC. Full variable domain (missing parts from reference TRBV12-1 and TRBJ2-5): DSGVVQSPRHIIKEKGGRSVLTCIPISGHSNVVWYQQTLGKELKFLIQHYEKVERDKGFLPSRFSVQQFDDYHSEMNMSALELEDSAMYFCASSQDWGGTQDTQYFGPGTRLLVL.

This clone showed up just a few times. Mouse gene names and germline throughout. The read ends 1 residue early relative to the CDR3; the germline J gene fills the gap. Other DNA variants within this sample encode the same CDR3. The chain uses TRBV26 and TRBJ1-4; D is possibly TRBD1 (6 bases). The CDR3 has 14 amino acids. The germline gives CDR1 KGHPV, CDR2 FQNQEV (reference sequence). Trimming stripped 3 bases from V and 3 bases from J, with 8 bases between. CDR3 protein: CASSLGGTNERLFF. The part of the CDR3 DNA that was read is TGTGCCAGCAGTCTCGGGGGCACCAACGAAAGATTATTT.

About this clone: Here the gene names and germline are mouse. The read ends 1 residue shy of where the CDR3 ends; the end is completed using the germline J gene. V gene TRBV12-2 combines with J gene TRBJ1-2; maybe TRBD1 (5 bases). Germline V gene sequence: CDR1 SGHLS, CDR2 HYDKME. With 0 bases removed from V and 5 bases from J, the gap between germline ends came to 12 bases. The CDR3 runs 14 residues. The CDR3 protein is CASSLGQGGSDYTF. The CDR3 DNA, read in part, is TGTGCCAGCTCTCTCGGGCAGGGTGGGTCCGACTACACC.

Comments on this clone: Germline and genes: mouse. From the germline J gene comes the end of the CDR3, since the read stops 1 residue before it. The V gene is TRBV3, the J gene TRBJ2-3; 9 bases are a match to TRBD1. The CDR3 spans 16 residues. Germline V lookup: CDR1 SNHLY, CDR2 FYNGKV (reference sequence). V gave up 3 bases and J gave up 1 base; unmatched junction bases: 5. The sequenced part of the CDR3 DNA is TGTGCCAGCAGCTTCACAGGGGGCGCGGGTGCAGAAACGCTGTAT. Protein sequence: CASSFTGGAGAETLY. The complete CDR3 sequence is CASSFTGGAGAETLYF.